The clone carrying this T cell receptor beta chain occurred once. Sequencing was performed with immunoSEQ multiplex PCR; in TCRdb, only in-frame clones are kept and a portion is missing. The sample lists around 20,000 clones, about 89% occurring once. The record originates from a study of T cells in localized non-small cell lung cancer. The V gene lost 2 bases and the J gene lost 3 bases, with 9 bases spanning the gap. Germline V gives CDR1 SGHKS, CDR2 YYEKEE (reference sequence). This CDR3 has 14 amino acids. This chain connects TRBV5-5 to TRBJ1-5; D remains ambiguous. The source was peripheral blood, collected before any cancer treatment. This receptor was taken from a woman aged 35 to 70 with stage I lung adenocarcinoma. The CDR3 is CASSFWGNNQPQHF. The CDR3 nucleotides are TGTGCCAGCAGCTTTTGGGGAAACAATCAGCCCCAGCATTTT.